The clone carrying this T cell receptor (beta chain) was recorded once. Under the authors' procedure: Nucleated cell number was recorded as an estimate derived from reference gene primer amplification. Profiling relied on immunoSEQ multiplex PCR, and the TCRdb table lists in-frame clones only, not all of them. The V and J calls and clone size were taken over from that table, and D and trimming were inferred from the DNA. The sample yields about 120,000 clones, around 82% seen once. These data are taken from a study of blood T cell repertoires in COVID-19. Overall study: Acute-phase and convalescent COVID-19 samples originated in the United States, Italy and Spain. Sources were T cells, B-cell-depleted T cells, or PBMCs; the material itself was cDNA or gDNA.

CDR3 length: 13 amino acids. V shed 3 bases and J shed 4 bases, with 7 bases lying between them. Specimen: peripheral blood. This clonotype was obtained from a human donor in a cohort sampled during active COVID-19. This chain links TRBV12-3 or TRBV12-4 with TRBJ2-1; unclear D gene. CDR3 protein: CASSFSVYNEQFF. Here the CDR3 DNA reads TGTGCCAGCAGTTTTAGTGTATACAATGAGCAGTTCTTC.